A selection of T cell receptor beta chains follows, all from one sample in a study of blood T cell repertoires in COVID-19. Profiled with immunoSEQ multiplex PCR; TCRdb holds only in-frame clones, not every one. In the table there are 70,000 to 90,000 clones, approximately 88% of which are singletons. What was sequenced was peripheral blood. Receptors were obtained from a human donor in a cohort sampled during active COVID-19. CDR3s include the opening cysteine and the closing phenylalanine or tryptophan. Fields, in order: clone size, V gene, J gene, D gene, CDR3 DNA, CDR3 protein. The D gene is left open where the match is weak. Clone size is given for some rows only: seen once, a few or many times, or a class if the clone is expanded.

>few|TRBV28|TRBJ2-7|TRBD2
TGTGCCAGCAGTTCCCCTAGCGGGAGGGCAGGTTACGAGCAGTACTTC
CASSSPSGRAGYEQYF
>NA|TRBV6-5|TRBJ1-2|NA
TGTGCCAGCAGTCCAGGTACACCGTCCTATGGCTACACCTTC
CASSPGTPSYGYTF
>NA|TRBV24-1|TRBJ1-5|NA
TGTGCCACCAGTGACGTCGGAGGCAATCAGCCCCAGCATTTT
CATSDVGGNQPQHF
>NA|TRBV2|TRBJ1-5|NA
TGTGCCAGCAGGCCAGGCCTCAATCAGCCCCAGCATTTT
CASRPGLNQPQHF
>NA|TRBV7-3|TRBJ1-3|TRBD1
TGTGCCAGCAGCGGGGGGACAGATCCTGGAAACACCATATATTTT
CASSGGTDPGNTIYF
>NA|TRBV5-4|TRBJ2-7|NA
TGTGCCAGCAGCTCCCAGGGGCCCTACTCCTACGAGCAGTACTTC
CASSSQGPYSYEQYF
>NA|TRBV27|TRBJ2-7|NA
TGTGCCAGCAGAGGGCCCAGAGCGGAAGACTACGAGCAGTACTTC
CASRGPRAEDYEQYF
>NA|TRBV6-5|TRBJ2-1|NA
TGTGCCAGTACGCCCGGGACATTAGGGTACAATGAGCAGTTCTTC
CASTPGTLGYNEQFF
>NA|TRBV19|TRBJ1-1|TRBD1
TGTGCCAGTAGCGCTAACCGGGGACAGGCTTCAAGGGGGACTGAAGCTTTCTTT
CASSANRGQASRGTEAFF
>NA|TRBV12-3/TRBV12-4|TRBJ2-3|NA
TGTGCCAGCAGCCCCTACACAGATACGCAGTATTTT
CASSPYTDTQYF
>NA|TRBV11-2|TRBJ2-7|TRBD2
TGTGCCAGCAGCCTACAAACTACTAGCGGTTCCTACGAGCAGTACTTC
CASSLQTTSGSYEQYF
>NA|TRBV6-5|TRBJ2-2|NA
TGTGCCAGCCCCGCCTCCGGTTCTGACACCGGGGAGCTGTTTTTT
CASPASGSDTGELFF
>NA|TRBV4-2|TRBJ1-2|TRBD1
TGTGCCAGCAGCCAAGATCGAAACAGGGGCAACTATGGCTACACCTTC
CASSQDRNRGNYGYTF
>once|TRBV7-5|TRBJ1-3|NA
TGTGCCTCGATATTCCAGGGGGGTAGTGGAAACACCATATATTTT
CASIFQGGSGNTIYF
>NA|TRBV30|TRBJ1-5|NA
TGTGCCTGGAGTGAGGGGGACCAGCCCCAGCATTTT
CAWSEGDQPQHF
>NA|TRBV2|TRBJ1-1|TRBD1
TGTGCCAGCAGGGAGCAGGGGGTCTCTGAAGCTTTCTTT
CASREQGVSEAFF
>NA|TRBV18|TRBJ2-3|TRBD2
TGTGCCAGCTCCCTAGCGGCAGACACAGATACGCAGTATTTT
CASSLAADTDTQYF
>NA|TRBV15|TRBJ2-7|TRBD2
TGTGCCACCAGCTACCCACGGGCTAGCGGCACCTACGAGCAGTACTTC
CATSYPRASGTYEQYF
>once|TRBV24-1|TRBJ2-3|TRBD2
TGTGCCACCAGTGACCCCTTAGCGGGGGGATGGGGCACAGATACGCAGTATTTT
CATSDPLAGGWGTDTQYF
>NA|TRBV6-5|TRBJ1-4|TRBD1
TGTGCCAGCAGTTTGACAGGGTTTTATGAAAAACTGTTTTTT
CASSLTGFYEKLFF
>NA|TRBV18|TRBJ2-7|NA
TGTGCCAGCTCACCAGATGGGGGGGCGCAGTACTTC
CASSPDGGAQYF
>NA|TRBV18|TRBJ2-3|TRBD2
TGTGCCAGCTCACCAACGGCGGGAGGAGCAGATACGCAGTATTTT
CASSPTAGGADTQYF
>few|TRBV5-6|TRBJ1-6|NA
TGTGCCAGCAGCGAAGGGGATTCACCCCTCCACTTT
CASSEGDSPLHF
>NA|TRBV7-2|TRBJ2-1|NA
TGTGCCAGCAGGTGGGGCTTAAGCTCCTACAATGAGCAGTTCTTC
CASRWGLSSYNEQFF
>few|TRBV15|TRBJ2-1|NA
TGTGCCACCAGCAGAGATGGAGGATACAATGAGCAGTTCTTC
CATSRDGGYNEQFF
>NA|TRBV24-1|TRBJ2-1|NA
TGTGCCACCAGTGATCCTACTACAGACAGAAACAATGAGCAGTTCTTC
CATSDPTTDRNNEQFF
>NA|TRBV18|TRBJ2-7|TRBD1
TGTGCCAGCTCACCACCGGGACAGCCCTACGAGCAGTACTTC
CASSPPGQPYEQYF
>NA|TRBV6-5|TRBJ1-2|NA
TGTGCCAGCAGGTCACAGGTGATCAGGGGCTACACCTTC
CASRSQVIRGYTF
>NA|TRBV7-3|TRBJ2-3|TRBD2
TGTGCCAGCAGCTTAATGGGGACTAGCGGTAGCACAGATACGCAGTATTTT
CASSLMGTSGSTDTQYF
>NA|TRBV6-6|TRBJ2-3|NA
TGTGCCAGCAGTCAGCAGGCAGATACGCAGTATTTT
CASSQQADTQYF
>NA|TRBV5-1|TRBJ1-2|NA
TGCGCCAGCAGCTTGGAAAGAGCTAACTATGGCTACACCTTC
CASSLERANYGYTF
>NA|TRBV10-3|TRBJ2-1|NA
TGTGCCATCAGTGAACCCCTGAAGGAGAATGAGCAGTTCTTC
CAISEPLKENEQFF
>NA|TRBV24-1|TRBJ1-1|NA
TGTGCCACCAGTGGACAGAACACTGAAGCTTTCTTT
CATSGQNTEAFF
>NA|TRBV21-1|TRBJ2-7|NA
TGTGCCAGCAGCAAAGTTGAATCGGGGGGTAAAACCTCCTACGAGCAGTACTTC
CASSKVESGGKTSYEQYF
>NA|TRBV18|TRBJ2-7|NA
TGTGCCAGCTCATCGTTTGCGGAGTCCTACGAGCAGTACTTC
CASSSFAESYEQYF
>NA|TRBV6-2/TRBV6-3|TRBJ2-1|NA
TGTGCCAGCAGCCTACGAGGAGGGAATGAGCAGTTCTTC
CASSLRGGNEQFF
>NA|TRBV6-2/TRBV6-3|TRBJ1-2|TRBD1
TGTGCCAGCAGTTACTTTAACCGGGACAGGGGAACTAACTATGGCTACACCTTC
CASSYFNRDRGTNYGYTF
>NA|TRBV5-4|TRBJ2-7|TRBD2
TGTGCCAGCAGCTCTTCCACAGGGACGGCGGGAGGGTTTTACGAGCAGTACTTC
CASSSSTGTAGGFYEQYF
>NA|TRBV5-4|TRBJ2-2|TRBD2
TGTGCCAGCAGCTTGAGTAGCGGGAGTGCCGGGGAGCTGTTTTTT
CASSLSSGSAGELFF
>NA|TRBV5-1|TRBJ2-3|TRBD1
TGCGCCAGCGGGACAGGGAGCACAGATACGCAGTATTTT
CASGTGSTDTQYF
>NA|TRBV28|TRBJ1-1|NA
TGTGCCAGCAGTTTATCCGACAGATACACTGAAGCTTTCTTT
CASSLSDRYTEAFF
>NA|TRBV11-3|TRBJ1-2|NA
TGTGCCAGCAGCAGAGGGCAAAGTGGCTACACCTTC
CASSRGQSGYTF
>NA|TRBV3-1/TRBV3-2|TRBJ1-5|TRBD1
TGTGCCAGCAGCCAAGATGGGACAGGGGGCAATCAGCCCCAGCATTTT
CASSQDGTGGNQPQHF
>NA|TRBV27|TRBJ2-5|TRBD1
TGTGCCAGCAGTTTCGACAGGGGAGAGACCCAGTACTTC
CASSFDRGETQYF
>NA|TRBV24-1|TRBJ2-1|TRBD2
TGTGCCACCAGTGTCCCCCCTTGGGGCGGGGGGTTGAATGAGCAGTTCTTC
CATSVPPWGGGLNEQFF
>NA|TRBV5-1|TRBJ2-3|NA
TGCGCCAGTTCCCGGGGCACAGATACGCAGTATTTT
CASSRGTDTQYF
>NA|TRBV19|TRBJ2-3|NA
TGTGCCAGTAGTATGGCCAGGGGCACAGATACGCAGTATTTT
CASSMARGTDTQYF
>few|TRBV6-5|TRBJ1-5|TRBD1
TGTGCCAGCAGGGGACAGAATAGCAATCAGCCCCAGCATTTT
CASRGQNSNQPQHF
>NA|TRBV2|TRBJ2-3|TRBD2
TGTGCCAGCAGTCAGCCTCCGGCTAGCGGGATACCGGATACGCAGTATTTT
CASSQPPASGIPDTQYF
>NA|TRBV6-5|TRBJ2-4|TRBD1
TGTGCCAGCGCAACAGGGGGCGCAGCCAAAAACATTCAGTACTTC
CASATGGAAKNIQYF
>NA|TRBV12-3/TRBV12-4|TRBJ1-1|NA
TGTGCCAGCAGTTTGCCGGGAAGCACTGAAGCTTTCTTT
CASSLPGSTEAFF
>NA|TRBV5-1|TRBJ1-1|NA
TGCGCCAGCAGCCCCGCGACAGTCAACACTGAAGCTTTCTTT
CASSPATVNTEAFF
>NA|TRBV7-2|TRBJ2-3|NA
TGTGCCAGCAGCTTAGTAAGCACAGATACGCAGTATTTT
CASSLVSTDTQYF
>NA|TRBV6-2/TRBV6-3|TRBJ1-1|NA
TGTGCCAGCAGTCTCGACAGACCTGGGTACACTGAAGCTTTCTTT
CASSLDRPGYTEAFF
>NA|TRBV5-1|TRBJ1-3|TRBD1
TGCGCCAGCAGCCTACAGGGGCCTTCTGGAAACACCATATATTTT
CASSLQGPSGNTIYF
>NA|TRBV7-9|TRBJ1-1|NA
TGTGCCAGCAGCTTAACTGCCGTGAACACTGAAGCTTTCTTT
CASSLTAVNTEAFF
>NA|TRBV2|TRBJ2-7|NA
TGTGCCAGCAGTGAAGACAGCTCCTACGAGCAGTACTTC
CASSEDSSYEQYF
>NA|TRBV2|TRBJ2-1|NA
TGTGCCAGCAACTTACTAGACAATGAGCAGTTCTTC
CASNLLDNEQFF